The T cell receptor beta chain under discussion was sequenced for a study of shared clonotypes between healthy human individuals. Overall study findings and caveats: A small donor pool kept down the genetic and exposure-history diversity that was represented.

Naive CD8 cells lacked CD45RO, underwent positive selection for CCR7 and left out terminally differentiated effector memory CD45RA+ cells. The assay was immunoSEQ multiplex PCR, and TCRdb's table has in-frame clones only and misses some. In the table there are hundreds of thousands of clones, around 96% of which are singletons. As regards this clone: Its antigen remains unidentified.

The CDR3 consists of 16 residues. V lost 4 bases, J lost 1 base, and 16 bases lay in between. Germline CDR1 ENHRY, CDR2 SYGVKD. This clonotype originated in a woman in her 30s in good health. The sample consisted of naive CD8+ T cells sorted from blood. V gene TRBV10-3 combines with J gene TRBJ1-2, with D perhaps matching TRBD1 (6 bases). CDR3 residues: CAISGLSGQSNYGYTF. CDR3 sequence (DNA): TGTGCCATCAGTGGGCTTTCAGGACAGAGTAACTATGGCTACACCTTC.